Shown below are 7 T cell receptor beta chains from a single sample sequenced in a study of technical replicates of blood from a few donors. Repertoires were generated with immunoSEQ multiplex PCR, while TCRdb's copy carries only in-frame clones and drops some. This table holds tens of thousands of clones, approximately 94% found once. Material: T cells isolated from PBMCs. These receptors all stem from a human donor in good health.

This clone was detected only once. The V gene is TRBV9, the J gene TRBJ2-7; D perhaps matches TRBD2 (6 bases). Germline loops: CDR1 SGDLS, CDR2 YYNGEE. The CDR3 loop spans 15 amino acids. The V and J ends lost 0 bases and 2 bases respectively, with 12 bases between them. The CDR3 DNA sequence: TGTGCCAGCAGCGTAGGGGGAGGATTTACCTACGAGCAGTACTTC. As protein: CASSVGGGFTYEQYF.

This rearrangement joins TRBV5-1 to TRBJ1-4; the D gene is possibly TRBD1 (5 bases). From germline, CDR1 is SGHRS and CDR2 YFSETQ. This CDR3 has 14 amino acids. The V end was cut by 2 bases, the J end by 5 bases, with 10 bases between. The CDR3 sequence is CASSLQAPNEKLFF. DNA of the CDR3: TGCGCCAGCAGCTTACAGGCCCCAAATGAAAAACTGTTTTTT.

The chain employs TRBV28 and TRBJ2-6, with 9 positions matching TRBD1. CDR1 and CDR2 from the germline V gene are MDHEN and SYDVKM. V lost 8 bases and J lost 1; bases outside the gene matches: 15. The CDR3 has 19 residues. The CDR3 reads CASPRARGQGGSGANVLTF. The CDR3, as DNA: TGTGCCAGCCCCCGAGCCCGGGGACAGGGTGGTTCTGGGGCCAACGTCCTGACTTTC.

The rearrangement uses TRBV19 and TRBJ1-1; D not resolved. The length of the CDR3 is 15 residues. Per germline, CDR1 LNHDA and CDR2 SQIVND (reference sequence). With 1 base removed from V and 0 bases from J, the gap between germline ends came to 9 bases. The CDR3 spells CASSIGRTMNTEAFF. In nucleotides, the CDR3 is TGTGCCAGTAGTATAGGTCGCACAATGAACACTGAAGCTTTCTTT.

The DNA for the CDR3 is TGCGCCAGCAGCCAAGACCGAGAACGGACAGTGGCCGAGACCCAGTACTTC. This translates into CASSQDRERTVAETQYF. V and J are TRBV4-1 and TRBJ2-5; D may be TRBD1 (6 bases). The germline V gene has CDR1 MGHRA and CDR2 YSYEKL. Trimming shortened V by 0 bases and J by 5 bases, and 19 bases separated the two germline ends. CDR3 length equals 17 residues.

Here the CDR3 reads CASSQETSGAYPYNEQFF. The CDR3 coding sequence is TGTGCCAGCAGCCAAGAGACTAGCGGGGCTTACCCCTACAATGAGCAGTTCTTC. The rearrangement uses TRBV4-2 and TRBJ2-1; 11 nucleotides match TRBD2. Unmatched junction bases numbered 6, after V lost 0 bases and J lost 2 bases. The CDR3 is 18 amino acids. Germline V gene data show CDR1 as LGHNA and CDR2 as YNFKEQ.

The chain joins TRBV6-4 to TRBJ2-3; TRBD2 agrees at 9 bases. CDR1 is MRHNA and CDR2 is SNTAGT in the germline V gene. With V trimmed by 6 bases and J by 0 bases, 7 bases remained unmatched. The CDR3 is made up of 16 amino acids. DNA of the CDR3: TGTGCCAGCAGGGCCACGACTAGCGGAAGCACAGATACGCAGTATTTT. This gives the protein CASRATTSGSTDTQYF.